A selection of T cell receptor beta chains follows, all from one sample in a study of cytomegalovirus exposure and HLA in healthy donors. The protocol was immunoSEQ multiplex PCR, while the TCRdb copy is restricted to in-frame clones and leaves out a portion. The sample shows around 120,000 clones, over 80% of them seen only once. The sequenced sample consisted of PBMCs. These receptors were collected from a man aged 50 to 60 in good health and CMV-seronegative. CDR3s include the opening cysteine and the closing phenylalanine or tryptophan. Fields, in order: J gene, clone size, D gene, V gene, CDR3 DNA, CDR3 protein. A D gene is named only where the DNA matches it firmly. The size entry is marked missing in some rows and otherwise reads once, few, many or a size class.

j_call: TRBJ2-5; clone_size: once; d_call: TRBD1; v_call: TRBV6-5; cdr3_nt: TGTGCCAGCAGTTTGGGCCGGGACAGGACTAAAGAGACCCAGTACTTC; cdr3_aa: CASSLGRDRTKETQYF
j_call: TRBJ2-7; clone_size: NA; d_call: NA; v_call: TRBV6-5; cdr3_nt: TGTGCCAGCAGGAATAGACAGGCGGATTACGAGCAGTACTTC; cdr3_aa: CASRNRQADYEQYF
j_call: TRBJ2-7; clone_size: NA; d_call: NA; v_call: TRBV19; cdr3_nt: TGTGCCAGTAGTAGGACTCGGGCCTCCTACGAGCAGTACTTC; cdr3_aa: CASSRTRASYEQYF
j_call: TRBJ2-7; clone_size: NA; d_call: TRBD2; v_call: TRBV7-2; cdr3_nt: TGTGCCAGCAGCTTAGTGTCTAGCGGGAGCCACGAGCAGTACTTC; cdr3_aa: CASSLVSSGSHEQYF
j_call: TRBJ1-1; clone_size: NA; d_call: NA; v_call: TRBV7-9; cdr3_nt: TGTGCCAGCAGCTTAGCGGGAGGCAGGGTGGAATTCTTT; cdr3_aa: CASSLAGGRVEFF
j_call: TRBJ1-5; clone_size: NA; d_call: NA; v_call: TRBV7-2; cdr3_nt: TGTGCCAGCAGCCCATCTGGGAGGGATCAGCCCCAGCATTTT; cdr3_aa: CASSPSGRDQPQHF
j_call: TRBJ2-7; clone_size: few; d_call: NA; v_call: TRBV10-1; cdr3_nt: TGCGCCAGCAGTGAGTACAGTCGAAACGAGCAGTACTTC; cdr3_aa: CASSEYSRNEQYF
j_call: TRBJ2-3; clone_size: NA; d_call: TRBD1; v_call: TRBV7-9; cdr3_nt: TGTGCCAGCAGCTTAAAAGGACAGGGGTTCACACGGGGAGATACGCAGTATTTT; cdr3_aa: CASSLKGQGFTRGDTQYF
j_call: TRBJ1-5; clone_size: NA; d_call: NA; v_call: TRBV7-9; cdr3_nt: TGTGCCAGCAGCTCGCTTTCGGGGGGGAATCAGCCCCAGCATTTT; cdr3_aa: CASSSLSGGNQPQHF
j_call: TRBJ1-5; clone_size: NA; d_call: TRBD1; v_call: TRBV28; cdr3_nt: TGTGCCAGCAGTTTTCGACAGGGGGCCCGCCAGCCCCAGCATTTT; cdr3_aa: CASSFRQGARQPQHF
j_call: TRBJ1-3; clone_size: NA; d_call: NA; v_call: TRBV5-8; cdr3_nt: TGTGCCAGCAGCTTGGGACTGACCTCTGGAAACACCATATATTTT; cdr3_aa: CASSLGLTSGNTIYF
j_call: TRBJ2-7; clone_size: NA; d_call: TRBD2; v_call: TRBV14; cdr3_nt: TGTGCCAGCAGCCAAGGGGATCTGGTACGGGGGGGATACGAGCAGTACTTC; cdr3_aa: CASSQGDLVRGGYEQYF
j_call: TRBJ2-1; clone_size: NA; d_call: NA; v_call: TRBV5-6; cdr3_nt: TGTGCCAGCATCCCCGCCAGGGGCACGGAGCAGTTCTTC; cdr3_aa: CASIPARGTEQFF
j_call: TRBJ1-5; clone_size: NA; d_call: NA; v_call: TRBV9; cdr3_nt: TGTGCCAGCAGCGCTCAACAGGGTGTAGGGCCCCAGCATTTT; cdr3_aa: CASSAQQGVGPQHF
j_call: TRBJ1-3; clone_size: NA; d_call: TRBD1; v_call: TRBV6-1; cdr3_nt: TGTGCCAGCAGTTGGGACAGGGGAAACACCATATATTTT; cdr3_aa: CASSWDRGNTIYF
j_call: TRBJ2-3; clone_size: NA; d_call: TRBD1; v_call: TRBV7-2; cdr3_nt: TGTGCCAGCAGCGTAGACAGGGGGCGAATAGATACGCAGTATTTT; cdr3_aa: CASSVDRGRIDTQYF
j_call: TRBJ1-2; clone_size: NA; d_call: TRBD1; v_call: TRBV4-1; cdr3_nt: TGCGCCAGCAGCCAAGCCGGGACAGGGATCGGCTACACCTTC; cdr3_aa: CASSQAGTGIGYTF
j_call: TRBJ1-5; clone_size: NA; d_call: NA; v_call: TRBV6-6; cdr3_nt: TGTGCCAGCAGTCGTCAGGGGCCTAGCAATCAGCCCCAGCATTTT; cdr3_aa: CASSRQGPSNQPQHF
j_call: TRBJ1-1; clone_size: NA; d_call: NA; v_call: TRBV20-1; cdr3_nt: TGCAGTGCTAGAGATTCCCTTGAAGCTTTCTTT; cdr3_aa: CSARDSLEAFF
j_call: TRBJ1-2; clone_size: few; d_call: TRBD1; v_call: TRBV9; cdr3_nt: TGTGCCAGCAACATGGGACAGCGAAACTATGGCTACACCTTC; cdr3_aa: CASNMGQRNYGYTF
j_call: TRBJ2-1; clone_size: NA; d_call: NA; v_call: TRBV11-2; cdr3_nt: TGTGCCAGCAGCCATACGGACTTCCGCTCCTACAATGAGCAGTTCTTC; cdr3_aa: CASSHTDFRSYNEQFF
j_call: TRBJ2-3; clone_size: NA; d_call: NA; v_call: TRBV11-2; cdr3_nt: TGTGCCAGCAGCTTAGACCCCCGGGGGGCCATCACAGATACGCAGTATTTT; cdr3_aa: CASSLDPRGAITDTQYF
j_call: TRBJ1-1; clone_size: NA; d_call: TRBD1; v_call: TRBV29-1; cdr3_nt: TGCAGCGTTACAGGGGAAGGGACTGAAGCTTTCTTT; cdr3_aa: CSVTGEGTEAFF
j_call: TRBJ1-5; clone_size: once; d_call: TRBD1; v_call: TRBV7-6; cdr3_nt: TGTGCCAGCAGCCCGGGAACAGGGGGCGGACAGCCCCAGCATTTT; cdr3_aa: CASSPGTGGGQPQHF
j_call: TRBJ1-1; clone_size: NA; d_call: NA; v_call: TRBV30; cdr3_nt: TGTGCCTTGGAGACAGGAAACACTGAAGCTTTCTTT; cdr3_aa: CALETGNTEAFF
j_call: TRBJ1-1; clone_size: NA; d_call: NA; v_call: TRBV4-3; cdr3_nt: TGCGCCAGCAGCCAAGGTTGGCGGGGATGTGAAGCTTTCTTT; cdr3_aa: CASSQGWRGCEAFF
j_call: TRBJ2-3; clone_size: NA; d_call: TRBD2; v_call: TRBV30; cdr3_nt: TGTGCCTGGGATACTAGCGGGGGGGGTACAGATACGCAGTATTTT; cdr3_aa: CAWDTSGGGTDTQYF
j_call: TRBJ2-7; clone_size: NA; d_call: NA; v_call: TRBV27; cdr3_nt: TGTGCCAGCAGTCCCCGAGTAGCGAGAGTACACGAGCAGTACTTC; cdr3_aa: CASSPRVARVHEQYF
j_call: TRBJ2-2; clone_size: NA; d_call: TRBD2; v_call: TRBV4-1; cdr3_nt: TGCGCCAGCAGCCAACTCGGGACTAGTCCCACCGGGGAGCTGTTTTTT; cdr3_aa: CASSQLGTSPTGELFF
j_call: TRBJ1-4; clone_size: NA; d_call: TRBD1; v_call: TRBV27; cdr3_nt: TGTGCCAGCAGCTCAGGGGGCTCTAATGAAAAACTGTTTTTT; cdr3_aa: CASSSGGSNEKLFF
j_call: TRBJ2-6; clone_size: NA; d_call: TRBD1; v_call: TRBV5-1; cdr3_nt: TGCGCCAGCAGCTTGCAACCGGGACAGGGGTCCAACGTCCTGACTTTC; cdr3_aa: CASSLQPGQGSNVLTF
j_call: TRBJ2-3; clone_size: NA; d_call: NA; v_call: TRBV7-8; cdr3_nt: TGTGCCAGCAGTACCACGGGACTCAACACAGATACGCAGTATTTT; cdr3_aa: CASSTTGLNTDTQYF
j_call: TRBJ2-7; clone_size: few; d_call: NA; v_call: TRBV7-2; cdr3_nt: TGTGCCAGCAGCTTAGGCAGGCAGACCTACGAGCAGTACTTC; cdr3_aa: CASSLGRQTYEQYF
j_call: TRBJ2-1; clone_size: NA; d_call: TRBD2; v_call: TRBV5-4; cdr3_nt: TGTGCCAGCAGCCTGCTAGCGGGAGACGGTGAGCAGTTCTTC; cdr3_aa: CASSLLAGDGEQFF
j_call: TRBJ1-6; clone_size: once; d_call: NA; v_call: TRBV5-1; cdr3_nt: TGCGCCAGCAGCTCCGGCGGGGGGGCAGGGAATTCACCCCTCCACTTT; cdr3_aa: CASSSGGGAGNSPLHF
j_call: TRBJ2-5; clone_size: NA; d_call: NA; v_call: TRBV19; cdr3_nt: TGTGCCAGTAGTATGGACTGGCAGGCACTAGAGACCCAGTACTTC; cdr3_aa: CASSMDWQALETQYF
j_call: TRBJ2-7; clone_size: few; d_call: NA; v_call: TRBV15; cdr3_nt: TGTGCCACCAGCAAAGACAGGTACTCCTACGAGCAGTACTTC; cdr3_aa: CATSKDRYSYEQYF
j_call: TRBJ2-2; clone_size: once; d_call: NA; v_call: TRBV11-3; cdr3_nt: TGTGCCAGCAGCTTAGCATACGGCAGCCAGGGGACCGGGGAGCTGTTTTTT; cdr3_aa: CASSLAYGSQGTGELFF